Detailed here is one TCR beta chain. These data belong to a study of blood T cell repertoires in COVID-19. Profiling relied on immunoSEQ multiplex PCR, and the TCRdb table lists in-frame clones only, not all of them. The sample contains 200,000 to 250,000 clones, approximately 90% of which appear only once. The CDR3 is 13 amino acids. Germline trimming cut 1 base from V and 8 bases from J; bases unmatched to any gene: 3. The germline V gene encodes CDR1 SGHTA and CDR2 FQGNSA. This TCR derives from a woman in her 30s who had recovered from COVID-19. The V gene is TRBV7-2, the J gene TRBJ1-2; 8 bases match TRBD1. Source material: PBMCs or T cells enriched from blood (not recorded which). The DNA for the CDR3 is TGTGCCAGCAGCTTAGACTGGACAGGGGGCTACACCTTC. Amino acid sequence: CASSLDWTGGYTF.